Below, 7 T cell receptor beta chains from the same sample are listed, as sequenced in a study of CD4 T cells in relation to SARS-CoV-2 and coronaviruses. The unexposed donors gave CD4+ T cells in about 2011-2019, prior to COVID-19. The cells were cultured for less than twelve days before CD4+ T cells were isolated. Assay used: immunoSEQ multiplex PCR; TCRdb lists only in-frame clones, some missing. This table holds approximately 20,000 clones, roughly 77% found once. These receptors' targets are unknown. Sequenced material: CD4+ T cells from PBMCs, cultured in vitro. The receptors come from a human donor in good health.

This clone was counted between two and nine times. V usage is TRBV7-9 and J usage is TRBJ1-3; D is unresolved. This CDR3 is 13 amino acids long. Trimming cost V 0 bases and J 4 bases, with 4 bases left between them. Germline-derived CDR1 and CDR2 are SEHNR and FQNEAQ (reference sequence). In DNA, the CDR3 is TGTGCCAGCAGCTTAGCGGGGGGAAACACCATATATTTT. Its translation: CASSLAGGNTIYF. The variable domain in full, completed from reference TRBV7-9 and TRBJ1-3, reads DTGVSQNPRHKITKRGQNVTFRCDPISEHNRLYWYRQTLGQGPEFLTYFQNEAQLEKSRLLSDRFSAERPKGSFSTLEIQRTEQGDSAMYLCASSLAGGNTIYFGEGSWLTVV.

This clone is medium-sized. In DNA form, the CDR3 reads TGTGCCAGCAGCGAGGGACTAGCGGCCTACAATGAGCAGTTCTTC. It translates to CASSEGLAAYNEQFF. The V gene is TRBV7-7, the J gene TRBJ2-1, with 11 bases matching TRBD2. The CDR3 consists of 15 residues. The germline gives CDR1 SSHAT, CDR2 FNYEAQ (reference sequence). V gave up 5 bases and J gave up 2 bases; unmatched junction bases: 2.

This clone was seen more than once but under ten times. The chain uses TRBV5-1 and TRBJ2-3, with D possibly TRBD2 on 6 matching bases. This CDR3 is built from 15 residues. The germline V gene has CDR1 SGHRS and CDR2 YFSETQ. V was clipped by 3 bases and J by 1 base, with 12 bases between them. DNA of the CDR3: TGCGCCAGCAGCTCAGCCTCTAGCGGCACAGATACGCAGTATTTT. Its translation: CASSSASSGTDTQYF.

The rearrangement links TRBV6-5 to TRBJ2-7; D is unclear. The CDR3 is 14 residues long. Trimming left V 3 bases short and J 3 bases short, with 12 bases between. Looked up from germline, CDR1 is MNHEY and CDR2 is SVGAGI. CDR3 sequence reads: CASSYRYGSYEQYF. The DNA of the CDR3 is TGTGCCAGCAGTTATCGTTACGGCAGCTACGAGCAGTACTTC.

The rearrangement uses TRBV25-1 and TRBJ2-4, with D possibly TRBD2 on 5 matching bases. Trimming stripped 3 bases from V and 8 bases from J, with 14 bases between. The CDR3 sequence is 14 residues long. In germline, CDR1 is MGHDK, CDR2 SYGVNS. CDR3 loop: CASSDHGRRDIQYF. CDR3 bases: TGTGCCAGCAGTGACCACGGACGGCGGGACATTCAGTACTTC.

This clone was seen only a few times. The J gene is TRBJ2-1, the V gene TRBV20-1; D is perhaps TRBD2 (6 bases). The CDR3 runs to 16 residues. V lost 3 bases to trimming and J lost 6 bases, with 21 bases between them. The germline gives CDR1 DFQATT, CDR2 SNEGSKA (reference sequence). CDR3 residues: CSASLQGGLGGNEQFF. Written as DNA, the CDR3 is TGCAGTGCTAGTTTGCAGGGAGGCCTAGGTGGCAATGAGCAGTTCTTC.

The chain uses TRBV11-3 and TRBJ2-3; the match to TRBD2 covers 11 bases. The V segment lost 5 bases and the J segment 5 bases; nucleotides outside the gene matches: 18. CDR1 is SGHNT, CDR2 YENEEA, per germline. This CDR3 spans 19 amino acids. The CDR3 is CASSAPGLADPRRGDTQYF. The CDR3 coding sequence is TGTGCCAGCAGCGCCCCGGGACTAGCGGACCCAAGGAGGGGAGATACGCAGTATTTT. The full variable domain, completed using reference TRBV11-3 and TRBJ2-3, is EAGVVQSPRYKIIEKKQPVAFWCNPISGHNTLYWYLQNLGQGPELLIRYENEEAVDDSQLPKDRFSAERLKGVDSTLKIQPAELGDSAVYLCASSAPGLADPRRGDTQYFGPGTRLTVL.